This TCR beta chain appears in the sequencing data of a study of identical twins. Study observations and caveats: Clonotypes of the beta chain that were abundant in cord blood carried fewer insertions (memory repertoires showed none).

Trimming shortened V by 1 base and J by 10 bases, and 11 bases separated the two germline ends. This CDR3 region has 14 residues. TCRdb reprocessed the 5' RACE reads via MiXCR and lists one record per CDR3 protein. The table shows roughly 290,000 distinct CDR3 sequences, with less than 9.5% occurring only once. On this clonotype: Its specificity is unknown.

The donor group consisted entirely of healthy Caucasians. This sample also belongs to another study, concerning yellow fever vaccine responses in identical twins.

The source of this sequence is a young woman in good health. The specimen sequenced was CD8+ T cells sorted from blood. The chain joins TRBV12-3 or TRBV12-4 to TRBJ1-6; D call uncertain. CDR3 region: CASSLVSDKSPLHF. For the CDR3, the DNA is TGTGCCAGCAGTTTAGTGTCAGACAAGTCACCCCTCCACTTT.